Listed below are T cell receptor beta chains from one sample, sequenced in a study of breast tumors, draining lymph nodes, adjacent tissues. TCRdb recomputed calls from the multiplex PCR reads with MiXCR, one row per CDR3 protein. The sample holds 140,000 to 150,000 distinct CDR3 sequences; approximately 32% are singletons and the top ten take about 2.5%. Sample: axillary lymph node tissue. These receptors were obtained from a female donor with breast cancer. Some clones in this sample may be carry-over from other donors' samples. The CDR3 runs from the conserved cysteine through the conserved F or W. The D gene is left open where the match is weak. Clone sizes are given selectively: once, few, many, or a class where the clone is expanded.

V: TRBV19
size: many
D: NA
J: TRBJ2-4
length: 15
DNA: TGTGCCAGTAGTATCGGACCGGGTCCGGAAAACATTCAGTACTTC
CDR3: CASSIGPGPENIQYF

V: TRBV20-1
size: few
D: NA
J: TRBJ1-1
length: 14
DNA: TGCAGTGCTAGATTGCCAGGGTCCGAGACTGAAGCTTTCTTT
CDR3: CSARLPGSETEAFF

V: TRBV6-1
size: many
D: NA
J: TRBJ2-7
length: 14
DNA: TGTGCCAGCAGGGACGACCTGGGGGACTACGAGCAGTACTTC
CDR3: CASRDDLGDYEQYF

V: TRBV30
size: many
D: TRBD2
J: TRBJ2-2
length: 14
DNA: TGTGCCTGGGTCAGACTAGCCGGCACCGGGGAGCTGTTTTTT
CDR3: CAWVRLAGTGELFF

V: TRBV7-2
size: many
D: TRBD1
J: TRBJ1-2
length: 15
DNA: TGTGCCAGCAGCCCCGGACAGGGGGTAGACTATGGCTACCCCTTC
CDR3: CASSPGQGVDYGYPF

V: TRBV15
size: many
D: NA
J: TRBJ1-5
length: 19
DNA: TGTGCCACCAGCAGAGACACCTTCGGCCAGCTCTATAGCAATCAGCCCCAGCATTTT
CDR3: CATSRDTFGQLYSNQPQHF

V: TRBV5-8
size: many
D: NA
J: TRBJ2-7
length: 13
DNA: TGTGCCAGCAGCTTGGACAGGACCTACGAGCAGTACTTC
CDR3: CASSLDRTYEQYF

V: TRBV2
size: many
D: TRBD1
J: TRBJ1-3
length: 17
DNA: TGTGCCAGCAAGCCTCCGGGACAGTTTTTCTCTGGAAACACCATATATTTT
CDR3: CASKPPGQFFSGNTIYF

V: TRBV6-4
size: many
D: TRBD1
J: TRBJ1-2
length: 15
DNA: TGTGCCAGCAGTCACCCCGGACAGGGGGTCTATGGCTACACCTTC
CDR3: CASSHPGQGVYGYTF

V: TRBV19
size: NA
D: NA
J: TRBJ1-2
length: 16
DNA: TGTGCCAGTAGTATAGGTCAGGGACTATCTCTCTATGGCCACACCTTC
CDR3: CASSIGQGLSLYGHTF

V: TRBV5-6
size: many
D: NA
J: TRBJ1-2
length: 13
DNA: TGTGCCAGCAGCTTGGGAGGGTTGGATGGCTACACCTTC
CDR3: CASSLGGLDGYTF

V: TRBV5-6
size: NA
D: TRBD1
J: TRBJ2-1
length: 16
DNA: TGTGCCGGTAGCTTGGTATTGGACAGGGGTTACAATGAGCAGTTCTTC
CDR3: CAGSLVLDRGYNEQFF

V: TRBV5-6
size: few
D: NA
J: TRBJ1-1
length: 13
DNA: TGTGCCAGCAGCGGCAGGGTGAACACTGAAGCTTTCTTT
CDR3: CASSGRVNTEAFF

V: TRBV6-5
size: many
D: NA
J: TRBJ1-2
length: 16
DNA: TGTGCCAGCAGTCCACCCGGGGCGGCAGGGTACTATGGCTACACCTTC
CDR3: CASSPPGAAGYYGYTF

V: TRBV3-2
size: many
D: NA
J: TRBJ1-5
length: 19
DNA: TGTGCCAGCAGCCAATTTCCTGCGGACAGCCTTTATAGCAATCAGCCCCAGCATTTT
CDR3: CASSQFPADSLYSNQPQHF

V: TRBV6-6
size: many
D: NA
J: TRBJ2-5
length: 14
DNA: TGTGCCAGCATCCTGGGCAGGGGACAAGAGACCCAGTACTTC
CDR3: CASILGRGQETQYF

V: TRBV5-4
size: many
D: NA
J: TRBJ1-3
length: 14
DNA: TGTGCCAGCAGCTTGGCGACGGCTGGAAACACCATATATTTT
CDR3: CASSLATAGNTIYF

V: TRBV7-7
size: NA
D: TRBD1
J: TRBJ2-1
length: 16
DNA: TGTGCTAGCAGCTCAGAACCGGGACAGGGGGGGGATGAGCAGTTCTTC
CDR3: CASSSEPGQGGDEQFF

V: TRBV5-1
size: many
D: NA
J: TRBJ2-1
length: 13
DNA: TGCGCCAGCAGCCTTGGGATGAACAATGAGCAGTTCTTC
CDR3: CASSLGMNNEQFF

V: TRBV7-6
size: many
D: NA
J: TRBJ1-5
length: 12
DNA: TGTGCCAGCAGCTTAGAGGGACAGCCCCAGCATTTT
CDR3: CASSLEGQPQHF

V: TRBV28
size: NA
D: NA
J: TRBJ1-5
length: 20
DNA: TGTGCCAGCAGTTTATATGTGGCCCTCCGGGGTCTTTATAGCAATCAGCCCCAGCATTTT
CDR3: CASSLYVALRGLYSNQPQHF

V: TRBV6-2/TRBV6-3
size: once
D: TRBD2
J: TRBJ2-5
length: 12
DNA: TGTGCCAGCAGTCCTAGCGGGGGGTCCCGGCACTTC
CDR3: CASSPSGGSRHF

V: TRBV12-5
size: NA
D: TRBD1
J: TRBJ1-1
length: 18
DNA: TGTGCTAGTGGTTTGGTACTTGGGACAGCCTCGAGGGCCTCTGAAGCTTTCTTT
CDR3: CASGLVLGTASRASEAFF

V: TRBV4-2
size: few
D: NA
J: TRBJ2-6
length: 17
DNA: TGTGCCAGCAGCCGAGCGGACATCCAATCTGGGGCCAACGTCCTGACTTTC
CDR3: CASSRADIQSGANVLTF

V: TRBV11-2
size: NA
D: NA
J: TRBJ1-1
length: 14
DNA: TGTGCCAGCAGAAAAACTCAGGGTTCCACTGAAGCTTTCTTT
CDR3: CASRKTQGSTEAFF

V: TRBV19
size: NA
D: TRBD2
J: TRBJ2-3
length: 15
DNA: TGTGCCAGTCTCAAGGGGAGCGGGGGACTTAGAGAGCAGTATTTT
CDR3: CASLKGSGGLREQYF

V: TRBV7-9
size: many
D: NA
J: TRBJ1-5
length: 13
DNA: TGTGCCAGCAGCTTGGGGGATTATCAGCCCCAGCATTTT
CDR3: CASSLGDYQPQHF

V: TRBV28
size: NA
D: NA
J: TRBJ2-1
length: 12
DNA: TGTGCCAGCAGTTTATACCGGGACGAGCAGTTCTTC
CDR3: CASSLYRDEQFF

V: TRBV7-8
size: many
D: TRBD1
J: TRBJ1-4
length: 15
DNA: TGTGCCAGCAGCTTAGCGGCAGGGGGTGATGAAAAACTGTTTTTT
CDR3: CASSLAAGGDEKLFF

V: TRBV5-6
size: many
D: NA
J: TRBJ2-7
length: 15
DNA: TGTGCCAGCAGCTTTAGAGGATGGAGGTCCTACGAGCAGTACTTC
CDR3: CASSFRGWRSYEQYF

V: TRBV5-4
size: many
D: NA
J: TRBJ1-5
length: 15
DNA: TGTGCCAGCAGCTTGGACCAGGGGTTCAATCAGCCCCAGCATTTT
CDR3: CASSLDQGFNQPQHF

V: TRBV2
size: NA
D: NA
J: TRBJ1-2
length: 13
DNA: TGTGCCAGCAGCCCTGGCGAGACAGGAAACTACACCTTC
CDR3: CASSPGETGNYTF

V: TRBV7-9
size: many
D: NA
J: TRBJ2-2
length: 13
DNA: TGTGCCAGCAGCGAAACCAACACCGGGGAGCTGTTTTTT
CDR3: CASSETNTGELFF

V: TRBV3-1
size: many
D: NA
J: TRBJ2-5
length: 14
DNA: TGTGCCAGCAGCCAAGAATGGGGGGAAGAGACCCAGTACTTC
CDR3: CASSQEWGEETQYF

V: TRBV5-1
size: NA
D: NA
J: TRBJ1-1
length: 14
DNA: TGCGCCAGCAGCTTCCCGACAAAGAACACTGAAGCTTTCTTT
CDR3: CASSFPTKNTEAFF

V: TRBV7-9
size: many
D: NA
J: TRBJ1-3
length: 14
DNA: TGTGCCAGCGATGGAGGGAACTCTGGAAACACCATATATTTT
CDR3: CASDGGNSGNTIYF

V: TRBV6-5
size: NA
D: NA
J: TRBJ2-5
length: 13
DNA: TGTGCCAGCAGTCACGGACCTGGGGGGACCCAGTACTTC
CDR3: CASSHGPGGTQYF

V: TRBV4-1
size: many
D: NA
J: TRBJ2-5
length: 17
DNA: TGCGCCGGCAGCCAAGAGGGTTCCTCTGGGGCCAGGCAGACCCAGTACTTC
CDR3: CAGSQEGSSGARQTQYF

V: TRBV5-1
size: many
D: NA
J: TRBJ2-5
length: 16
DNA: TGCGCCAGCAGCCGGATGGGGGCCCAAACACAAGAGACCCAGTACTTC
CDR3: CASSRMGAQTQETQYF

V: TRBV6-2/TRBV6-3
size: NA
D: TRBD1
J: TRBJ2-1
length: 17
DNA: TGTGCCAGCAGCAAAACCCGGACAGGGTTTGGGGGCAATGAGCAGTTCTTC
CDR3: CASSKTRTGFGGNEQFF

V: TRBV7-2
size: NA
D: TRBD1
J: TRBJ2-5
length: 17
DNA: TGTGCCAGCAGCTCGAGTGGGGGGACAGGGTATTCCAAGCCCCAGTACTTC
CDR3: CASSSSGGTGYSKPQYF

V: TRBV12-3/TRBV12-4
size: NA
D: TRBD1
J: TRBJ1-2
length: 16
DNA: TGTGCCAGCAGCACCAGCCGGGACAGGGGGGTGTATGGCTACACCTTC
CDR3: CASSTSRDRGVYGYTF